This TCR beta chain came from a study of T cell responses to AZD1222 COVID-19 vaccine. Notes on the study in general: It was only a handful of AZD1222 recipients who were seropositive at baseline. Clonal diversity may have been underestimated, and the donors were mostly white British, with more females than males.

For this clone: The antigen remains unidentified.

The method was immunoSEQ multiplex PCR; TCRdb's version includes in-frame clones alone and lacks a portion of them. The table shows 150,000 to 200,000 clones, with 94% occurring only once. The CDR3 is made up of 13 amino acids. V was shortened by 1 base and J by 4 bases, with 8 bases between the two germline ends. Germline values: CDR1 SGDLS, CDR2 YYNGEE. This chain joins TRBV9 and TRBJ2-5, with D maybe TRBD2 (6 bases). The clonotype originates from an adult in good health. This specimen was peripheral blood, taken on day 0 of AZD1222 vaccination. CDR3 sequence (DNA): TGTGCCAGCAGCGTACGGGGAGGAGAGACCCAGTACTTC. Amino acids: CASSVRGGETQYF.